A single sample is the source of the 28 T cell receptor beta chains below, sequenced in a study of regulatory and conventional T cells in RAG deficiency. Some clones are missing from TCRdb's copy, which holds only in-frame ones; the method was immunoSEQ multiplex PCR. There are around 22,000 clones in the sample; about 92% occur only once, and 0.73% lies in the top ten. The sorted conventional CD4+ T cells were CD25-low and CD127-high, with genomic DNA sequenced. These data also featured in a second study, about regulatory T cells. That source notes: The primer mix had 52 TRBV and 13 TRBJ primers.

Sample: CD4+ T cells sorted from blood. The receptors were gathered from a human donor in good health.

The chain uses TRBV7-9 and TRBJ2-7; 9 bases are shared with TRBD2. V lost 1 base and J lost 7; bases outside the gene matches: 5. Germline V lookup: CDR1 SEHNR, CDR2 FQNEAQ (reference sequence). The CDR3 is made up of 14 amino acids. The CDR3 protein is CASSLVSSGDEQYF. The CDR3 coding sequence is TGTGCCAGCAGCTTAGTTTCTAGCGGGGATGAGCAGTACTTC.

This sequence joins TRBV30 and TRBJ1-5; TRBD1 matches at 8 bases. This CDR3 is 16 amino acids long. Germline lookup yields CDR1 GTSNPN and CDR2 SVGIG (reference sequence). The ends lost 3 bases at V and 7 bases at J; junction bases unmatched: 14. Here the CDR3 reads CAWRDIGTGPGQPQHF. The CDR3 coding sequence is TGTGCCTGGAGAGACATCGGGACAGGCCCAGGGCAGCCCCAGCATTTT. The full variable domain, completed using reference TRBV30 and TRBJ1-5, is SQTIHQWPATLVQPVGSPLSLECTVEGTSNPNLYWYRQAAGRGLQLLFYSVGIGQISSEVPQNLSASRPQDRQFILSSKKLLLSDSGFYLCAWRDIGTGPGQPQHFGDGTRLSIL.

V usage is TRBV4-2 and J usage is TRBJ2-2; 8 nucleotides match TRBD2. V gave up 4 bases and J gave up 4 bases; unmatched junction bases: 5. The germline CDR1 and CDR2 sequences are LGHNA and YNFKEQ. This CDR3 region has 15 residues. The CDR3 region has the DNA TGTGCCAGCAGCCCAGCGGGGGCGGGCACCGGGGAGCTGTTTTTT. It encodes CASSPAGAGTGELFF.

V and J are TRBV30 and TRBJ1-2; the D gene is possibly TRBD1 (6 bases). V was shortened by 0 bases and J by 3 bases, with 17 bases between the two germline ends. Germline V gene lookup returns CDR1 GTSNPN and CDR2 SVGIG (reference sequence). The CDR3 contains 16 residues. The CDR3 region has the DNA TGTGCCTGGAGTGTACCTACGACAGGCTTGTACTATGGCTACACCTTC. Translated: CAWSVPTTGLYYGYTF.

The V and J genes are TRBV11-2 and TRBJ2-6; 7 nucleotides agree with TRBD1. CDR1 SGHAT and CDR2 FQNNGV come from the germline V gene. This CDR3 region has 15 residues. V shed 2 bases and J 3 bases; nucleotides not matched to a gene: 1. The CDR3 reads CASSLRGRGANVLTF. The CDR3 DNA follows: TGTGCCAGCAGCTTAAGGGGGCGTGGGGCCAACGTCCTGACTTTC.

The chain links TRBV5-8 to TRBJ2-7; D perhaps matches TRBD1 (5 bases). The V gene lost 0 bases and the J gene lost 3 bases, with 7 bases spanning the gap. Germline V gene lookup returns CDR1 SGHTS and CDR2 YDEGEE. This CDR3 is built from 13 residues. DNA for the CDR3: TGTGCCAGCAGCTTGGGACAGATCTACGAGCAGTACTTC. It specifies CASSLGQIYEQYF.

The genes are TRBV7-8 and TRBJ1-1; a weak D match, TRBD1 (6 bases). Germline CDR1 and CDR2: SGHVS and FQNEAQ. The CDR3 totals 15 residues. V was pared by 3 bases and J by 6 bases, with 17 bases between. CDR3: CASSFRRGGYAEAFF. The CDR3 DNA follows: TGTGCCAGCAGCTTTCGCCGGGGGGGCTACGCTGAAGCTTTCTTT.

The rearrangement links TRBV4-1 to TRBJ1-5; possible D gene TRBD1, 5 bases. Germline V gene sequence: CDR1 MGHRA, CDR2 YSYEKL. Between the trimmed V and J ends, which lost 0 bases and 8 bases, there was a span of 8 bases. CDR3 length: 13 amino acids. CDR3 loop: CASSQDRGKPQHF. DNA of the CDR3: TGCGCCAGCAGCCAAGATCGGGGGAAGCCCCAGCATTTT.

The count of this clone is one. This chain connects TRBV15 to TRBJ2-1, with 12 bases aligning to TRBD2. The germline V gene has CDR1 LNHNV and CDR2 YYDKDF (reference sequence). J was trimmed by 9 bases and V by 1 base; bases with no gene match: 1. This CDR3 is built from 14 residues. The CDR3: CATSRATSGGEQFF. The CDR3 DNA is TGTGCCACCAGCAGAGCGACTAGCGGGGGTGAGCAGTTCTTC.

V is TRBV9 and J is TRBJ1-4, with D unclear. Germline V CDR1 and CDR2: SGDLS, YYNGEE. V lost 3 bases to trimming and J lost 4 bases, with 16 bases between them. The CDR3 has 16 amino acids. This CDR3 is CASSATRGAFNEKLFF. The CDR3 region has the DNA TGTGCCAGCAGCGCCACCCGGGGAGCGTTTAATGAAAAACTGTTTTTT.

The CDR3 DNA reads as TGTGCCAGCATTATACGAACAGGTACCTACGAGCAGTACTTC. Translating it yields CASIIRTGTYEQYF. The chain couples TRBV6-1 to TRBJ2-5, with D perhaps TRBD1 (5 bases). The J call may not be correct, given that the DNA end is closer to TRBJ2-7. The CDR3 loop spans 14 amino acids. Germline V gene sequence: CDR1 MNHNS, CDR2 SASEGT.

Only one count was recorded for this clone. The J gene is TRBJ1-1, the V gene TRBV7-3, with D maybe TRBD1 (5 bases). This CDR3 has 14 residues. Germline V gene data show CDR1 as SGHTA and CDR2 as FQGTGA. V lost 5 bases and J lost 1, with 11 bases in between. The chain's CDR3 is CASSQGAPNTEAFF. The CDR3 DNA sequence: TGTGCCAGCAGCCAAGGGGCGCCGAACACTGAAGCTTTCTTT.

As regards this clone: An end of the junction does not agree with germline; a read error may underlie this. The chain employs TRBV7-7 and TRBJ2-5, with TRBD2 identical over 7 bases. Germline CDR1 and CDR2: SSHAT and FNYEAQ (reference sequence). This CDR3 spans 14 amino acids. This chain's CDR3 is CASSPIIAGETQYF. In DNA, the CDR3 is TGTGCTAGCAGCCCCATCATAGCGGGAGAGACCCAGTACTTC.

V is TRBV5-4 and J is TRBJ2-7, with D perhaps matching TRBD2 (5 bases). V lost 3 bases and J 0 bases, leaving 16 bases between the germline ends. CDR3 length: 16 amino acids. From germline, CDR1 is SGHNT and CDR2 YYREEE (reference sequence). In DNA form, the CDR3 reads TGTGCCAGCAGCTCTCCCGGACTGAAGAGCTCCTACGAGCAGTACTTC. As protein: CASSSPGLKSSYEQYF.

This sequence joins TRBV15 and TRBJ1-4; perhaps TRBD1 as D (5 bases). With 0 bases removed from V and 7 bases from J, the gap between germline ends came to 18 bases. The CDR3 covers 17 residues. CDR1 is LNHNV, CDR2 YYDKDF, per germline (reference sequence). The DNA of the CDR3 is TGTGCCACCAGCAGAGAGGAGGCGGGGGATGACGGTGAAAAACTGTTTTTT. This encodes CATSREEAGDDGEKLFF.

This rearrangement joins TRBV5-1 to TRBJ2-7; 9 bases are shared with TRBD2. Germline CDR1 SGHRS, CDR2 YFSETQ. This CDR3 is built from 16 residues. V was clipped by 3 bases and J by 5 bases; unmatched bases: 12. The chain's CDR3 is CASSSTPGTSIHEQYF. The CDR3 DNA sequence: TGCGCCAGCAGCTCAACACCCGGGACTAGCATCCACGAGCAGTACTTC.

The chain has TRBV21-1 and TRBJ2-3; the D call of TRBD2 is as the table states it, not checked on the DNA. TRBV21-1 is classified as a pseudogene. The CDR3 extends over 17 amino acids. Written as DNA, the CDR3 is TGTGCCAGCAGCAAAGCGCCGCTTACGGGAAACACAGATACGCAGTATTTT. Translating gives CASSKAPLTGNTDTQYF.

The chain recombines TRBV7-2 with TRBJ1-5, with D possibly matching TRBD1 (5 bases). This CDR3 has 16 amino acids. Trimming stripped 2 bases from V and 2 bases from J, with 13 bases between. Germline V gene sequence: CDR1 SGHTA, CDR2 FQGNSA. For the CDR3, the DNA is TGTGCCAGCAGCTTATGGTCCGGGGGTGGCAATCAGCCCCAGCATTTT. Residues: CASSLWSGGGNQPQHF.

The genes are TRBV19 and TRBJ2-5; tentative D call: TRBD2 (5 bases). The CDR3 has 15 residues. Germline CDR1 and CDR2: LNHDA and SQIVND (reference sequence). V was cut by 5 bases and J by 2 bases, with 15 bases left in between. Here the CDR3 DNA reads TGTGCCAGTAGTCTCATGGGCCCGGGGCAAGAGACCCAGTACTTC. It is translated as CASSLMGPGQETQYF.

The chain links TRBV7-8 to TRBJ1-2; 7 bases line up with TRBD1. The CDR3 has 14 amino acids. Germline CDR1 SGHVS, CDR2 FQNEAQ. After removal of 5 bases from V and 2 bases from J, the junction contained 5 bases not matched to a gene. DNA of the CDR3: TGTGCCAGCAGCGCCTCGACAGGGAACTATGGCTACACCTTC. It yields the protein CASSASTGNYGYTF.

The genes are TRBV7-3 and TRBJ2-1, with D possibly being TRBD1 (6 bases). The CDR3 sequence is 15 residues long. V lost 3 bases and J 3 bases, leaving 12 bases between the germline ends. Germline CDR1 and CDR2: SGHTA and FQGTGA. The CDR3 DNA reads as TGTGCCAGCAGCTTTGGCCAAGGGGGCTACAATGAGCAGTTCTTC. Translating it yields CASSFGQGGYNEQFF.

This clone was recorded only once. The chain links TRBV30 to TRBJ2-7; D call uncertain. Between the trimmed V and J ends, which lost 7 bases and 0 bases, there was a span of 13 bases. Germline CDR1 is GTSNPN and CDR2 is SVGIG (reference sequence). This CDR3 is built from 13 residues. This CDR3 is CAFEPRRSYEQYF. The CDR3 bases are TGTGCCTTCGAACCCCGGCGCTCCTACGAGCAGTACTTC.

The V gene is TRBV5-1, the J gene TRBJ1-3; D perhaps matches TRBD1 (6 bases). V shed 0 bases and J shed 4 bases, with 11 bases lying between them. The germline V gene encodes CDR1 SGHRS and CDR2 YFSETQ. There are 15 residues in the CDR3. As DNA, the CDR3 is TGCGCCAGCAGCTTGGACAGGGCGGCCGGAAACACCATATATTTT. Its protein product is CASSLDRAAGNTIYF. The variable domain in full, completed from reference TRBV5-1 and TRBJ1-3, reads KAGVTQTPRYLIKTRGQQVTLSCSPISGHRSVSWYQQTPGQGLQFLFEYFSETQRNKGNFPGRFSGRQFSNSRSEMNVSTLELGDSALYLCASSLDRAAGNTIYFGEGSWLTVV.

This clone was recorded a few times. CDR3 region: CASRDNQPQHF. As DNA, the CDR3 is TGTGCCAGCAGAGACAATCAGCCCCAGCATTTT. This chain uses TRBV6-1 with TRBJ1-5, with D unresolved. This CDR3 region has 11 residues. Looked up from germline, CDR1 is MNHNS and CDR2 is SASEGT. V gave up 6 bases and J gave up 3 bases, with 3 bases separating them.

The chain uses TRBV2 and TRBJ2-2, with D possibly TRBD2 on 7 matching bases. The CDR3 contains 14 residues. V shed 8 bases and J shed 6 bases, with 16 bases lying between them. The germline V gene has CDR1 SNHLY and CDR2 FYNNEI. This chain's CDR3 is CASLGGGLAGELFF. CDR3 sequence (DNA): TGTGCCAGCCTAGGGGGAGGGCTTGCCGGGGAGCTGTTTTTT.

J is TRBJ1-5 and V is TRBV7-9; D is unclear. Between the trimmed V and J ends, which lost 1 base and 4 bases, there was a span of 8 bases. This CDR3 region has 14 residues. Germline CDR1 SEHNR, CDR2 FQNEAQ (reference sequence). The CDR3, as DNA: TGTGCCAGCAGCTTAGGAACAGTTAATCAGCCCCAGCATTTT. Translating gives CASSLGTVNQPQHF.

The chain links TRBV27 to TRBJ1-5; the match to TRBD1 covers 7 bases. V was pared by 4 bases and J by 6 bases, with 6 bases of the junction left unmatched. Germline loops: CDR1 MNHEY, CDR2 SMNVEV (reference sequence). The CDR3 totals 14 residues. CDR3 loop: CASSSRQGGQPQHF. The CDR3 DNA sequence: TGTGCCAGCAGTTCCCGACAGGGAGGTCAGCCCCAGCATTTT.

V gene TRBV7-9 combines with J gene TRBJ1-1, with no clear D. The germline V gene encodes CDR1 SEHNR and CDR2 FQNEAQ (reference sequence). V dropped 3 bases and J dropped 1 base, with 0 bases sitting between them. CDR3 size: 11 residues. CDR3 region: CASSLNTEAFF. The CDR3 DNA reads as TGTGCCAGCAGCTTGAACACTGAAGCTTTCTTT. The variable domain in full, completed from reference TRBV7-9 and TRBJ1-1, reads DTGVSQNPRHKITKRGQNVTFRCDPISEHNRLYWYRQTLGQGPEFLTYFQNEAQLEKSRLLSDRFSAERPKGSFSTLEIQRTEQGDSAMYLCASSLNTEAFFGQGTRLTVV.